This T cell receptor beta chain derives from a study of T cell repertoires in cytomegalovirus infection. Study at large: Public TCR beta signatures indicated both CMV infection and matching HLA type. Study-level findings and limits: Frequencies of public TCR beta families were cumulated, and this identified carriers of CMV plus the relevant HLA. In two of eight donors, the top clonotype was HLA-C-restricted CMV-specific.

CDR1 and CDR2 (germline): MNHEY, SVGAGI. The CDR3 extends over 20 amino acids. V lost 0 bases to trimming and J lost 7 bases, with 31 bases between them. Worth noting for this clonotype: Its matching antigen is unknown.

TCRdb independently ran MiXCR on the reads; one entry per CDR3 protein. This sample carries just over 300,000 distinct CDR3 sequences, about a sixth of them seen once, and the ten largest clones take 9.5% to 15%. This TCR was recovered from a human donor in good health (CMV status not recorded). Some clones in this sample may be carry-over from other donors' samples. The V and J genes are TRBV6-5 and TRBJ2-7; the D gene is possibly TRBD2 (5 bases). Material for sequencing was PBMCs. The CDR3, as DNA: TGTGCCAGCAGTTACTCGAACATCGGGCGGACTCGCCTTGAAGGGTGGGAGCAGTACTTC. Translating it yields CASSYSNIGRTRLEGWEQYF.